This paragraph covers one TCR beta chain sequence. This clonotype was observed at least ten times. What antigen it recognizes has not been identified. No clone much larger than this one lies a single base away; base qualities are absent. Instrument used: Illumina Genome Analyzer IIx. TCRdb's own reprocessing of the public reads used fastp at Q25 and MiXCR and kept productive beta chains. Rows with a matching CDR3 protein are joined into one entry that keeps the most common DNA and genes. This sample lists 12,000 to 15,000 distinct CDR3 sequences; about 38% were detected once. The leading ten clones occupy 15% to 20% of the sample. The sample belongs to a study (dated by TCRdb to 2013 to 2014). Trimming removed 1 base from V and 6 bases from J, leaving 10 bases between the germline ends. Sequences SEHNR (CDR1) and FQNEAQ (CDR2) are obtained from the germline V gene (reference sequence). From its cysteine to its phenylalanine, the CDR3 spans 13 amino acids. The retained sequence is limited to the CDR3, 39 bases, with the frame set at the first base.

The sequence was obtained from a human donor. Recombination joined TRBV7-9 with TRBJ2-7; TRBD1 is possibly the D segment (7 matching bases). Sequencing used blood. The DNA sequence follows: TGTGCCAGCAGCTTAGGCCAGGGGGGCGAGCAGTACTTC. This is translated as CASSLGQGGEQYF.